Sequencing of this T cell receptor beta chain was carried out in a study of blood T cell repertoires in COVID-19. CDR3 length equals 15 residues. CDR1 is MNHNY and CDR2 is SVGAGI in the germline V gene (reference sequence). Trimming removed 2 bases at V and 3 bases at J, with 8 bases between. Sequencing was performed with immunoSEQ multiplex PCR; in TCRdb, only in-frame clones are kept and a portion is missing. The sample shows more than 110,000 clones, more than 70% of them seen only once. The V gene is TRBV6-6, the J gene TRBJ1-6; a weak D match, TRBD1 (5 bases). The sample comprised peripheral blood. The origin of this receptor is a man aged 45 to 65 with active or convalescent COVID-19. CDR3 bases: TGTGCCAGCAGTTACAGTGACAGCTATAATTCACCCCTCCACTTT. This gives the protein CASSYSDSYNSPLHF.